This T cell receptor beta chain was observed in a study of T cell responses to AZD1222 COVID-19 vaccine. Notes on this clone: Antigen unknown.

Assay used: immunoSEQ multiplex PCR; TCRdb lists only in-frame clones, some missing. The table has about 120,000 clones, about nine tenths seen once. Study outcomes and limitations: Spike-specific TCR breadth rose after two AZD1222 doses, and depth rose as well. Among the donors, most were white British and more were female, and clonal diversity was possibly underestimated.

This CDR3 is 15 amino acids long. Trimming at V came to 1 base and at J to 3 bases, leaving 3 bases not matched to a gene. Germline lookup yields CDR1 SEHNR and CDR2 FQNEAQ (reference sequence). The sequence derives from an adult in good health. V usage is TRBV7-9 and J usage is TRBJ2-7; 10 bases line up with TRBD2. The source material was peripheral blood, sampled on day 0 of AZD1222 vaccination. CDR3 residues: CASSLVLAGVYEQYF. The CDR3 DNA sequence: TGTGCCAGCAGCTTAGTTCTAGCGGGAGTCTACGAGCAGTACTTC.